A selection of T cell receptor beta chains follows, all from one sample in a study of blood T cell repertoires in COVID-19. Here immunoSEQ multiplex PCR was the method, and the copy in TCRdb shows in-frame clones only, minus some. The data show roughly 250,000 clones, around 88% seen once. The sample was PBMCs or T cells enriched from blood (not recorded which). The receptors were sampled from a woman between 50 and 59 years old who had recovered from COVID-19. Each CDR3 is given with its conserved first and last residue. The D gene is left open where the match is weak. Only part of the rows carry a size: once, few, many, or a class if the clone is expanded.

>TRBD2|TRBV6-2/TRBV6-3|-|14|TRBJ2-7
CASSPAGGSYEQYF
TGTGCCAGCAGCCCAGCGGGAGGGTCCTACGAGCAGTACTTC
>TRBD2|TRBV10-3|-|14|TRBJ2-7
CAISGAGGPREQYF
TGTGCCATCAGTGGGGCGGGAGGGCCTCGGGAGCAGTACTTC
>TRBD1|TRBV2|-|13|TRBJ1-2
CARRNRGAYGYTF
TGTGCCAGACGGAACAGGGGGGCCTATGGCTACACCTTC
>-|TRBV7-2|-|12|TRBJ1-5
CASSLVRGPQHF
TGTGCCAGCAGCTTAGTTCGGGGGCCCCAGCATTTT
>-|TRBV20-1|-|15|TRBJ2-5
CSASGVRRGQETQYF
TGCAGTGCTAGTGGAGTGCGTCGGGGGCAAGAGACCCAGTACTTC
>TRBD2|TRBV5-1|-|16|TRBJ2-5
CASSLGASGTGETQYF
TGCGCCAGCAGCTTGGGAGCTAGCGGAACGGGGGAGACCCAGTACTTC
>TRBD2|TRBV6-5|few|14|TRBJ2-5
CASSLTSGVATQYF
TGTGCCAGCAGTTTGACTAGCGGGGTAGCGACCCAGTACTTC
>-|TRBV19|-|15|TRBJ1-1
CASSTDFTANTEAFF
TGTGCCAGTAGTACAGATTTTACAGCGAACACTGAAGCTTTCTTT
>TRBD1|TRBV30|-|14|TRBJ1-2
CAWTLDRGQNGYTF
TGTGCCTGGACCCTGGACAGGGGGCAAAATGGCTACACCTTC
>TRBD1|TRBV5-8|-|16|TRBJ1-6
CASSFPGQGDNSPLHF
TGTGCCAGCAGCTTCCCGGGACAGGGAGATAATTCACCCCTCCACTTT
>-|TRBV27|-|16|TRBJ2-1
CASSLAWDTNYNEQFF
TGTGCCAGCAGTTTAGCTTGGGACACCAACTACAATGAGCAGTTCTTC
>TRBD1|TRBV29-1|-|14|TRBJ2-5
CSAQGQGAEETQYF
TGCAGCGCACAGGGACAGGGGGCGGAAGAGACCCAGTACTTC
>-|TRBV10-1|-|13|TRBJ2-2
CASSGTITGELFF
TGCGCCAGCAGTGGGACAATCACCGGGGAGCTGTTTTTT
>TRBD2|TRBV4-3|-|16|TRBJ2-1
CASSQETGGARGEQFF
TGCGCCAGCAGCCAAGAGACGGGGGGGGCGCGGGGTGAGCAGTTCTTC
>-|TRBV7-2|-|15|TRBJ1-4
CASSLGGSFGAELFF
TGTGCCAGCAGCTTAGGGGGCTCATTTGGGGCTGAACTGTTTTTT
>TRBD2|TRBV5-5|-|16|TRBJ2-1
CASSPKREWSYNEQFF
TGTGCCAGCAGCCCTAAGCGGGAGTGGTCCTACAATGAGCAGTTCTTC
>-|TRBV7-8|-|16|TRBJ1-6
CATRITQSSYNSPLHF
TGTGCCACCCGTATTACACAGAGCTCCTATAATTCACCCCTCCACTTT
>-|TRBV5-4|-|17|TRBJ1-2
CASSLGGGRSGTYGYTF
TGTGCCAGCAGCTTGGGCGGGGGGAGGAGCGGCACCTATGGCTACACCTTC
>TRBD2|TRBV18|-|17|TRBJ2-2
CASSPGLAGVLTGELFF
TGTGCCAGCTCACCAGGACTAGCGGGAGTCCTGACCGGGGAGCTGTTTTTT